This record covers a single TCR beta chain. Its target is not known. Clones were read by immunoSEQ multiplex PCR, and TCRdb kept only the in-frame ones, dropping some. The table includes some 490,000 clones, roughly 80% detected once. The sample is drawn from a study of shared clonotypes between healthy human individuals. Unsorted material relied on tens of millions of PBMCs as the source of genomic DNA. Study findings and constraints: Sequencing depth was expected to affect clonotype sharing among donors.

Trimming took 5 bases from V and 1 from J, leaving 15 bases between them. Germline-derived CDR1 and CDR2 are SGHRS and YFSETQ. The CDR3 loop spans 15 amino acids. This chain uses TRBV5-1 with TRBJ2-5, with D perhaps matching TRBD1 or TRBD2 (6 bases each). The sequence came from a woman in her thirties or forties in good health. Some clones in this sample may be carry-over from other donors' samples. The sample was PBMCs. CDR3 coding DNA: TGCGCCAGCAGTGCGGAGGGGGGCCCCCAAGAGACCCAGTACTTC. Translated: CASSAEGGPQETQYF.